One sample yielded the 20 T cell receptor beta chains listed below, sequenced in a study of T-cell memory formation after mild COVID-19. TCRdb fed the 5' RACE reads into MiXCR, producing one record per CDR3 protein. The sample consists of some 150,000 distinct CDR3 sequences, 6% to 6.5% of them appearing once. The sequenced sample was PBMCs or a T cell subset sorted from them (not recorded which). The receptors originated from an adult woman who had mild COVID-19 (a few samples of this study predate the infection). Cell type and time point are not known.

This clonotype was picked up a small number of times. The gene calls are TRBV30 and TRBJ2-5; TRBD2 aligns across 8 bases. CDR1 and CDR2 from the germline V gene are GTSNPN and SVGIG (reference sequence). Germline trimming cut 8 bases from V and 0 bases from J; bases unmatched to any gene: 17. The CDR3 contains 17 residues. As DNA, the CDR3 is TGTGCCCGGGGGGACGTACGAAAACTAGCGGACCAAGAGACCCAGTACTTC. Its translation: CARGDVRKLADQETQYF.

This clonotype was counted between two and nine times. The chain carries TRBV4-2 and TRBJ2-7, with 7 bases lining up with TRBD1. In germline, CDR1 is LGHNA, CDR2 YNFKEQ. Trimming at V came to 0 bases and at J to 3 bases, leaving 14 bases not matched to a gene. The CDR3 consists of 18 residues. The CDR3 region has the DNA TGTGCCAGCAGCCAAGACGCTGGGGACAGCCACTTCGACTACGAGCAGTACTTC. This encodes CASSQDAGDSHFDYEQYF.

This clonotype occurred a few times. The J gene is TRBJ2-3, the V gene TRBV12-3 or TRBV12-4; 11 positions match TRBD2. The CDR3 loop spans 15 amino acids. Unmatched junction bases numbered 3, after V lost 5 bases and J lost 2 bases. CDR3 bases: TGTGCCAGCAGTCGACTAGCGGGGAACACAGATACGCAGTATTTT. Protein product: CASSRLAGNTDTQYF.

This clonotype has only a few counts. The V and J genes are TRBV24-1 and TRBJ2-1; TRBD2 aligns across 10 bases. Trimming cost V 4 bases and J 7 bases; bases outside gene matches: 9. The CDR3 spans 16 residues. Germline CDR1 is KGHDR and CDR2 is SFDVKD. CDR3 residues: CATSDQSGRVYNEQFF. The CDR3 coding sequence is TGTGCCACCAGTGACCAGAGCGGGAGGGTTTATAATGAGCAGTTCTTC.

This clonotype was counted between two and nine times. The chain has TRBV5-1 and TRBJ1-1; 7 positions match TRBD1. V lost 4 bases to trimming and J lost 1 base; unmatched junction nucleotides: 7. The CDR3 is made up of 15 amino acids. The germline CDR1 and CDR2 sequences are SGHRS and YFSETQ. The CDR3 is CASSPGQLQNTEAFF. In DNA, the CDR3 is TGCGCCAGCAGCCCGGGACAGTTACAGAACACTGAAGCTTTCTTT.

This clonotype was counted many times. The J gene is TRBJ1-5, the V gene TRBV7-2; 8 bases match TRBD1. V shed 5 bases and J 4 bases; nucleotides not matched to a gene: 7. CDR1 and CDR2 from the germline V gene are SGHTA and FQGNSA. The length of the CDR3 is 15 residues. In nucleotides, the CDR3 is TGTGCCAGCAGCCCCGGGACAGGTGGGAATCAGCCCCAGCATTTT. As protein: CASSPGTGGNQPQHF.

This clonotype was detected only a few times. The CDR3: CASSLRRHLPYEQYF. The CDR3 DNA reads as TGTGCCAGCAGCTTAAGGAGGCATCTCCCCTACGAGCAGTACTTC. V gene TRBV7-8 combines with J gene TRBJ2-7; the D gene is possibly TRBD2 (5 bases). Trimming stripped 2 bases from V and 2 bases from J, with 13 bases between. The germline V gene has CDR1 SGHVS and CDR2 FQNEAQ. The CDR3 is 15 residues long. The full variable domain, with the rest looked up from reference TRBV7-8 and TRBJ2-7, is GAGVSQSPRYKVAKRGQDVALRCDPISGHVSLFWYQQALGQGPEFLTYFQNEAQLDKSGLPSDRFFAERPEGSVSTLKIQRTQQEDSAVYLCASSLRRHLPYEQYFGPGTRLTVT.

This clonotype has at least ten counts. The chain uses TRBV5-1 and TRBJ2-3; tentatively, D is TRBD1 or TRBD2 (6 bases each). This CDR3 is 14 amino acids long. Germline V CDR1 and CDR2: SGHRS, YFSETQ. The V end lost 4 bases, the J end lost 2 bases, and 11 bases lay between the germline ends. CDR3 sequence (DNA): TGCGCCAGCAGCACCGGGGGCAACACAGATACGCAGTATTTT. Encoded protein: CASSTGGNTDTQYF. The complete variable domain, with remaining parts taken from reference TRBV5-1 and TRBJ2-3, reads KAGVTQTPRYLIKTRGQQVTLSCSPISGHRSVSWYQQTPGQGLQFLFEYFSETQRNKGNFPGRFSGRQFSNSRSEMNVSTLELGDSALYLCASSTGGNTDTQYFGPGTRLTVL.

This clonotype was seen only a few times. The CDR3 sequence is CSALRRSRTDTQYF. CDR3 bases: TGCAGTGCCCTTCGCAGGTCCCGCACAGATACGCAGTATTTT. This chain links TRBV20-1 with TRBJ2-3, with D unclear. CDR3 length equals 14 residues. The germline gives CDR1 DFQATT, CDR2 SNEGSKA (reference sequence). Trimming removed 6 bases at V and 1 base at J, with 14 bases between.

This clonotype appeared many times. J is TRBJ2-3 and V is TRBV18; no definite D call. Between the trimmed V and J ends, which lost 2 bases and 3 bases, there was a span of 3 bases. CDR3 length: 12 residues. Germline loops: CDR1 KGHSH, CDR2 LQKENI. The CDR3 nucleotides are TGTGCCAGCTCACCAACGACAGATACGCAGTATTTT. It specifies CASSPTTDTQYF. Variable domain in full (rest from reference TRBV18 and TRBJ2-3): NAGVMQNPRHLVRRRGQEARLRCSPMKGHSHVYWYRQLPEEGLKFMVYLQKENIIDESGMPKERFSAEFPKEGPSILRIQQVVRGDSAAYFCASSPTTDTQYFGPGTRLTVL.

This clonotype has more than one count but fewer than ten. The V call is TRBV7-9, the J call TRBJ2-3; TRBD2 matches 9 bases. V was clipped by 4 bases and J by 6 bases; unmatched bases: 5. The CDR3 totals 14 residues. Germline V gene data show CDR1 as SEHNR and CDR2 as FQNEAQ (reference sequence). The CDR3 spells CASSSSGVSDTQYF. CDR3 DNA sequence: TGTGCCAGCAGCTCTAGCGGGGTTTCCGATACGCAGTATTTT.

The chain links TRBV5-1 to TRBJ2-7; the D gene is possibly TRBD1 (5 bases). The CDR3 has 15 residues. Germline V gene sequence: CDR1 SGHRS, CDR2 YFSETQ. V was cut by 4 bases and J by 5 bases, with 19 bases left in between. CDR3 amino acids: CASSPTGIGINEQYF. The CDR3 region has the DNA TGCGCCAGCAGCCCAACAGGAATAGGTATTAACGAGCAGTACTTC.

The J gene is TRBJ1-5, the V gene TRBV29-1; TRBD1 matches at 12 bases. V was pared by 7 bases and J by 5 bases, with 3 bases of the junction left unmatched. Looked up from germline, CDR1 is SQVTM and CDR2 is ANQGSEA. The CDR3 contains 13 residues. Here the CDR3 reads CSGGTGGYQPQHF. In DNA, the CDR3 is TGCAGCGGGGGGACAGGGGGCTATCAGCCCCAGCATTTT.

This clonotype came up once. This sequence joins TRBV20-1 and TRBJ2-3, with 7 bases matching TRBD1. With 1 base clipped from V and 2 bases from J, the junction kept 6 bases outside the gene matches. The CDR3 loop spans 15 amino acids. Germline V gives CDR1 DFQATT, CDR2 SNEGSKA (reference sequence). CDR3 loop: CSARASDRPTDTQYF. CDR3 nucleotide sequence: TGCAGTGCTAGAGCTTCGGACAGGCCCACAGATACGCAGTATTTT.

V is TRBV7-2 and J is TRBJ1-3, with D tentatively TRBD1 (5 bases). The V gene lost 8 bases and the J gene lost 1 base, with 18 bases spanning the gap. The CDR3 is 16 amino acids. Germline CDR1 and CDR2: SGHTA and FQGNSA. Written as DNA, the CDR3 is TGTGCCAGCGGGAGAGGAGGGACTTGGTCTGGAAACACCATATATTTT. Encoded protein: CASGRGGTWSGNTIYF. The complete variable domain, with remaining parts taken from reference TRBV7-2 and TRBJ1-3, reads GAGVSQSPSNKVTEKGKDVELRCDPISGHTALYWYRQSLGQGLEFLIYFQGNSAPDKSGLPSDRFSAERTGGSVSTLTIQRTQQEDSAVYLCASGRGGTWSGNTIYFGEGSWLTVV.

The chain employs TRBV3-1 and TRBJ2-5, with 7 positions matching TRBD2. Germline CDR1 is LGHDT and CDR2 is YNNKEL (reference sequence). This CDR3 spans 16 amino acids. V lost 4 bases, J lost 1 base, and 9 bases stayed unmatched. The CDR3 loop is CASSPRLLAPQETQYF. The CDR3 DNA reads as TGTGCCAGCAGCCCCCGATTACTAGCGCCCCAAGAGACCCAGTACTTC.

Regarding this clonotype: Relative to the germline gene, one junction end is altered; a read error may explain this. The gene calls are TRBV5-6 and TRBJ2-4; 7 positions agree with TRBD1. Germline V gene sequence: CDR1 SGHDT, CDR2 YYEEEE. This CDR3 region has 20 residues. The CDR3 reads CASSLDIGTVPALAENIQYF. The CDR3 bases are TGTGCCAGCAGCTTGGACATAGGGACAGTCCCCGCCCTAGCCGAAAACATTCAGTACTTC.

This clonotype was found a few times. This chain joins TRBV30 and TRBJ1-3; no clear D gene. This CDR3 spans 12 amino acids. The V end was cut by 5 bases, the J end by 5 bases, with 10 bases between. In germline, CDR1 is GTSNPN, CDR2 SVGIG (reference sequence). DNA for the CDR3: TGTGCCTGGTCCACAGACCGAAACACCATATATTTT. Amino acid sequence: CAWSTDRNTIYF.

This rearrangement joins TRBV7-3 to TRBJ2-1; D unclear. Germline V gives CDR1 SGHTA, CDR2 FQGTGA. This CDR3 comprises 13 residues. V was cut by 3 bases and J by 6 bases, with 9 bases left in between. The CDR3 coding sequence is TGTGCCAGCAGCTTGAGCGTGGGCAATGAGCAGTTCTTC. The encoded protein is CASSLSVGNEQFF.

This clonotype showed up just a few times. This chain joins TRBV7-9 and TRBJ2-2, with 7 nucleotides matching TRBD1. Unmatched junction bases numbered 14, after V lost 5 bases and J lost 5 bases. Germline V gene sequence: CDR1 SEHNR, CDR2 FQNEAQ (reference sequence). The CDR3 is made up of 17 amino acids. The CDR3 nucleotides read TGTGCCAGCAGCGAAAAGGCCGGGACAGTAGGGACCGGGGAGCTGTTTTTT. It encodes CASSEKAGTVGTGELFF.